These T cell receptor beta chains were read from a single sample in a study of T cell responses to AZD1222 COVID-19 vaccine. Profiled with immunoSEQ multiplex PCR; TCRdb holds only in-frame clones, not every one. The sample includes over 150,000 clones, around 90% seen only once; the top ten take roughly 1.1%. This specimen was peripheral blood, taken 28 days after the second AZD1222 dose. These receptors were obtained from an adult who received the AZD1222 COVID-19 vaccine. Each CDR3 is given with its conserved first and last residue. Rows give clone size only sometimes, using once, few, many, or a class for an expanded clone.

j_gene	v_gene	abundance	len	CDR3aa
TRBJ2-3	TRBV5-6	-	12	CASSFHGDTQYF
TRBJ1-2	TRBV2	-	11	CASSELYGYTF
TRBJ2-7	TRBV11-2	-	14	CASSLGAGAYEQYF
TRBJ2-7	TRBV9	once	15	CASSAAQDRGYEQYF
TRBJ2-5	TRBV9	-	13	CASSVGGLETQYF
TRBJ1-3	TRBV6-5	few	16	CASSYEASPSGNTIYF
TRBJ1-5	TRBV2	once	14	CASSRDRESGPQHF
TRBJ2-1	TRBV5-6	-	16	CASSLMGQGPYNEQFF
TRBJ2-2	TRBV6-1	-	16	CASSGLGGTRTGELFF
TRBJ2-7	TRBV27	-	16	CASSATWDVASYEQYF
TRBJ1-1	TRBV6-1	-	14	CASSEFWEGTEAFF
TRBJ1-5	TRBV5-1	few	15	CASSWGTSRNQPQHF
TRBJ2-3	TRBV6-6	-	15	CASSYGTGDTDTQYF
TRBJ2-7	TRBV7-8	few	16	CASSMWGGQSSYEQYF
TRBJ1-2	TRBV21-1	-	16	CASRANRDPTNYGYTF
TRBJ1-5	TRBV19	-	17	CASSPFRDRGFNQPQHF
TRBJ1-2	TRBV29-1	once	15	CSVEFWGRIYYGYTF
TRBJ2-7	TRBV6-5	-	12	CASRGDTYEQYF
TRBJ2-1	TRBV30	-	14	CAWSVAGIYNEQFF
TRBJ1-1	TRBV6-1	few	13	CASSEAENTEAFF
TRBJ2-7	TRBV6-5	-	15	CASSSHIPPLYEQYF
TRBJ2-3	TRBV6-2/TRBV6-3	once	15	CASSYARGATDTQYF
TRBJ2-1	TRBV6-2/TRBV6-3	-	13	CASSTLAHNEQFF
TRBJ2-7	TRBV10-3	-	14	CAIMSAGGLDEQYF
TRBJ2-1	TRBV3-1/TRBV3-2	-	13	CASSLSILAGQFF
TRBJ2-2	TRBV3-1/TRBV3-2	-	15	CASSQRDRNTGELFF
TRBJ1-2	TRBV6-6	once	14	CASGSGQAHYGYTF
TRBJ1-5	TRBV19	-	13	CASSIRVHQPQHF
TRBJ2-5	TRBV19	-	15	CASREGAGRGKTQYF
TRBJ2-1	TRBV7-9	-	12	CASSPGRDEQFF
TRBJ2-7	TRBV4-3	-	14	CASSQEGQAYQQYF